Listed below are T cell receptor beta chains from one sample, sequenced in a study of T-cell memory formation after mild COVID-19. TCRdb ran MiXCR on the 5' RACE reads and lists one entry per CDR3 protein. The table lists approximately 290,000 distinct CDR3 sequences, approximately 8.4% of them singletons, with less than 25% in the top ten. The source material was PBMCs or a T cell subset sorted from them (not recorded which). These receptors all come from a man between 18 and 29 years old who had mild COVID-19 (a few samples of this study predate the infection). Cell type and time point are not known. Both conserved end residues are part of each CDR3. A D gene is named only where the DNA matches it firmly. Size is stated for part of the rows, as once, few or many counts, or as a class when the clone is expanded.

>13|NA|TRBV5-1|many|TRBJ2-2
TGCGCCAGCAGCACACAGTTCACCGGGGAGCTGTTTTTT
CASSTQFTGELFF
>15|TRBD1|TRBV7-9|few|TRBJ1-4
TGTGCCAGCAGCTCGCCGGGACAGGGGATCGAAAAACTGTTTTTT
CASSSPGQGIEKLFF
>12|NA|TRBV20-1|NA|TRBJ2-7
TGCAGTGCGTCACTAGGAGCCTACGAGCAGTACTTC
CSASLGAYEQYF
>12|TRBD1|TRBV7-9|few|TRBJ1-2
TGTGCCGGCGCGACAGGGGCCTATGGCTACACCTTC
CAGATGAYGYTF
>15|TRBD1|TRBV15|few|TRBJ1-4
TGTGCCACCAGCAGAGATGGAGGCAGAGGGACAGGACTGTTTTTT
CATSRDGGRGTGLFF
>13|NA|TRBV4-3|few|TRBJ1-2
TGCGCCAGCAGCCAAGATGGGGGAAGGGGCTACACCTTC
CASSQDGGRGYTF
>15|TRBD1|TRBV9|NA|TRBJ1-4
TGTGCCAGCAGCGTAGGGGGGACAGGGAATGAAAAACTGTTTTTT
CASSVGGTGNEKLFF
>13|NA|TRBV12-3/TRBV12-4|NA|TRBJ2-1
TGTGCCAGCAGTTTAGCGTCAACTAACCTCGGGGTCTTC
CASSLASTNLGVF
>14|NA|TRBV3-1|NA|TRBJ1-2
TGTGCCAGCAGCCCGCGCCCATCTAACTATGGCTACACCTTC
CASSPRPSNYGYTF
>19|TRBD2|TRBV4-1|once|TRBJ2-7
TGCGCCAGCAGCCATCCCCCGGGACTAGCGGGGACTAAATCCTACGAGCAGTACTTC
CASSHPPGLAGTKSYEQYF
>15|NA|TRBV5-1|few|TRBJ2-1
TGCGCCAGCAGACTTTCCGCCGAAGCATACAATGAGCAGTTCTTC
CASRLSAEAYNEQFF
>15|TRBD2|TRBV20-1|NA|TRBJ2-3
TGCAGTGCTAGAGATCCGGGGGGGGTCACAGATACGCAGTATTTT
CSARDPGGVTDTQYF
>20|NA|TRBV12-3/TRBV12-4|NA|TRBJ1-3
TGTGCCAGCAGTCGCCCCGTCCTGTTGTTAGGGTCCAGCTCTGGAAACACCATATATTTT
CASSRPVLLLGSSSGNTIYF
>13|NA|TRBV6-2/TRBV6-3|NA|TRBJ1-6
TGTGCCAGCAGCCTGGACAGAATATCACCCCTCCACTTT
CASSLDRISPLHF
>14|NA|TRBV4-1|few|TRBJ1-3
TGCGCCAGCAGCCAAGTTTTCCGGGGAAACACCATATATTTT
CASSQVFRGNTIYF
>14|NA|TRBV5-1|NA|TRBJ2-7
TGCGCCAGCAGCCCGGGACTCCCGGCCTACGAGCAGTACTTC
CASSPGLPAYEQYF
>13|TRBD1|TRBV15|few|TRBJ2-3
TGTGCCACCAGCGTCGACAGGGCAGATACGCAGTATTTT
CATSVDRADTQYF
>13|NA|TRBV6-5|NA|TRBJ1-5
TGTGCCAGCAGCAGGGACGGATATCAGCCCCAGCATTTT
CASSRDGYQPQHF
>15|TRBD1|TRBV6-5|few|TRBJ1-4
TGTGCCAGCAGTTACTCGAAGGGGGCAGAGGGGTTACTGTTTTTT
CASSYSKGAEGLLFF
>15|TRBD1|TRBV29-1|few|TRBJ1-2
TGCAGCACTTGGACAGGGGGGAAAACTAACTATGGCTACACCTTC
CSTWTGGKTNYGYTF
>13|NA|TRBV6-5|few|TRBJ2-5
TGTGCCAGCAGCCGCGGAGGGGGTAAGACCCAGTACTTC
CASSRGGGKTQYF
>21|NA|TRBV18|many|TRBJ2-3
TGTGCCAGCTCACCTACGACGACAGGGATGGGGACTACAGGGCGCACAGATACGCAGTATTTT
CASSPTTTGMGTTGRTDTQYF
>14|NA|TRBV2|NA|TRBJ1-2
TGTGCCAGCACGATGGGAGCCGCTAACTATGGCTACACCTTC
CASTMGAANYGYTF
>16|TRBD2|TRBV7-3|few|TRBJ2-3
TGTGCCAGCAGCTTAAGTCTAGCGGGGGCCGAGGATACGCAGTATTTT
CASSLSLAGAEDTQYF
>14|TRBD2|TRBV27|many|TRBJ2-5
TGTGCCAGCAAGCGGGGGGCGAACCAAGAGACCCAGTACTTC
CASKRGANQETQYF
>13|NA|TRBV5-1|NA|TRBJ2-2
TGCGCCAGCAGCTTTGGTACCACCGGGGAGCTGTTTTTT
CASSFGTTGELFF
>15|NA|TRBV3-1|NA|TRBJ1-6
TGTGCCAGCAGCCTCGTAGGGCTCTCAAATTCACCCCTCCACTTT
CASSLVGLSNSPLHF
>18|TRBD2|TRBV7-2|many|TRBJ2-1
TGTGCCAGCAGCCTCGCCGTAGCGGGGGGAGACTCCTACAATGAGCAGTTCTTC
CASSLAVAGGDSYNEQFF
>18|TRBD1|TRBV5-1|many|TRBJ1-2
TGCGCCAGCAGGGACGCGGGACAGGCGGCTTCAGGGGACTATGGCTACACCTTC
CASRDAGQAASGDYGYTF
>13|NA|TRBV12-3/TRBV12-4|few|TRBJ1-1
TGTGCCAGCAGTTTATCTACCAGACTCGAAGCTTTCTTT
CASSLSTRLEAFF
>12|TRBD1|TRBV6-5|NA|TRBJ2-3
TGTGCCAGCAGTTACCGACAGGGGGCTTTTCATTTT
CASSYRQGAFHF
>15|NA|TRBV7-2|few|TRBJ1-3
TGTGCCAGCAGCTTATCAGGCACCTCTGGAAACACCATATATTTT
CASSLSGTSGNTIYF
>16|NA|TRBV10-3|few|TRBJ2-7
TGTGCCATCAGTGATTTACAGGGCCTTCGTCACTACGAGCAGTACTTC
CAISDLQGLRHYEQYF
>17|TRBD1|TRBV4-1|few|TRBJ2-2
TGCGCCAGCAGCCTGAGAACCCTGGGACAGGGCACCGGGGAGCTGTTTTTT
CASSLRTLGQGTGELFF
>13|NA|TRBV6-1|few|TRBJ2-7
TGTGCCAGCAGCAGGAGAAATTCCTACGAGCAGTACTTC
CASSRRNSYEQYF